These 22 T cell receptor beta chains share one sample of origin, sequenced in a study of blood T cell repertoires in COVID-19. Method: immunoSEQ multiplex PCR; TCRdb's copy keeps in-frame clones and lacks some. The sample has 100,000 or so clones; around 86% are singletons. Sequenced material: peripheral blood. The receptors here all came from a man older than 75 with acute or convalescent COVID-19.

The chain links TRBV2 to TRBJ2-4; D might be TRBD2 (6 bases). The V and J ends lost 11 bases and 6 bases respectively, with 14 bases between them. CDR1 and CDR2 from the germline V gene are SNHLY and FYNNEI. This CDR3 has 12 residues. The CDR3 DNA reads as TGTGCCTCAAAGGAGGGGCGAAACATTCAGTACTTC. Protein sequence: CASKEGRNIQYF. Variable domain in full (rest from reference TRBV2 and TRBJ2-4): EPEVTQTPSHQVTQMGQEVILRCVPISNHLYFYWYRQILGQKVEFLVSFYNNEISEKSEIFDDQFSVERPDGSNFTLKIRSTKLEDSAMYFCASKEGRNIQYFGAGTRLSVL.

This chain uses TRBV5-1 with TRBJ2-7, with 7 nucleotides matching TRBD2. There are 15 residues in the CDR3. Trimming cost V 0 bases and J 3 bases; bases outside gene matches: 6. The germline CDR1 and CDR2 sequences are SGHRS and YFSETQ. The CDR3 spells CASSLVGTGGYEQYF. CDR3 nucleotides: TGCGCCAGCAGCTTGGTCGGAACGGGAGGCTACGAGCAGTACTTC.

The rearrangement uses TRBV6-6 and TRBJ2-7, with D hard to call. The CDR3 runs to 16 residues. Germline CDR1 and CDR2: MNHNY and SVGAGI (reference sequence). The V end was cut by 5 bases, the J end by 0 bases, with 17 bases between. Here the CDR3 DNA reads TGTGCCAGCAGTCCCCCCAAAAGCGCCGTCTCCTACGAGCAGTACTTC. Protein: CASSPPKSAVSYEQYF.

V is TRBV5-1 and J is TRBJ2-7; D is ambiguous. Germline V CDR1 and CDR2: SGHRS, YFSETQ. The CDR3 contains 13 residues. The V end was cut by 0 bases, the J end by 4 bases, with 8 bases between. CDR3: CASSLATEYEQYF. For the CDR3, the DNA is TGCGCCAGCAGCTTGGCCACCGAGTACGAGCAGTACTTC.

Notes on this clone: The junction departs from the called germline gene at one end, perhaps through a read error. V and J are TRBV7-3 and TRBJ2-2; D remains unclear. The germline gives CDR1 SGHTA, CDR2 FQGTGA. This CDR3 comprises 16 residues. The CDR3 region has the DNA TGTGCCAGCAGCCTAACGAGCATACTCGAAACCGGGGAGCTGTTTTTT. Protein product: CASSLTSILETGELFF.

CDR3 in DNA: TGTGCCAGCAGGTATCGAAACACCATATATTTT. Its translation: CASRYRNTIYF. The chain has TRBV6-5 and TRBJ1-3; D is ambiguous. The V and J ends lost 6 bases and 5 bases respectively, with 5 bases between them. The CDR3 totals 11 residues. Germline CDR1 and CDR2: MNHEY and SVGAGI.

This chain connects TRBV18 to TRBJ1-4; TRBD1 is a possible D gene (5 bases). The CDR3 extends over 16 amino acids. Germline V gives CDR1 KGHSH, CDR2 LQKENI. With 1 base removed from V and 0 bases from J, the gap between germline ends came to 9 bases. CDR3 loop: CASSPQGLSTNEKLFF. CDR3 bases: TGTGCCAGCTCACCACAGGGACTCTCAACTAATGAAAAACTGTTTTTT. Variable domain in full (rest from reference TRBV18 and TRBJ1-4): NAGVMQNPRHLVRRRGQEARLRCSPMKGHSHVYWYRQLPEEGLKFMVYLQKENIIDESGMPKERFSAEFPKEGPSILRIQQVVRGDSAAYFCASSPQGLSTNEKLFFGSGTQLSVL.

The chain has TRBV10-3 and TRBJ1-6; TRBD1 aligns across 8 bases. The V gene end was trimmed by 6 bases and the J gene end by 5 bases; junction bases not matched to a gene: 3. The germline V gene has CDR1 ENHRY and CDR2 SYGVKD. The CDR3 is made up of 14 amino acids. CDR3 sequence reads: CAIRKGQDNSPLHF. The CDR3 bases are TGTGCCATCAGAAAGGGACAGGATAATTCACCCCTCCACTTT.

This chain joins TRBV7-3 and TRBJ2-3, with TRBD1 as a possible D gene (6 bases). V was pared by 6 bases and J by 5 bases, with 24 bases between. CDR1 and CDR2 from the germline V gene are SGHTA and FQGTGA. The CDR3 is 17 residues long. This CDR3 is CASRPRTGRGFQDTQYF. CDR3 DNA sequence: TGTGCCAGCAGACCCCGAACTGGCAGGGGCTTTCAAGATACGCAGTATTTT.

This clone is a singleton in its sample. The V and J genes are TRBV30 and TRBJ1-2; weak D call: TRBD1 (5 bases). Trimming cost V 2 bases and J 3 bases, with 7 bases left between them. This CDR3 region has 12 residues. The germline V gene encodes CDR1 GTSNPN and CDR2 SVGIG (reference sequence). Here the CDR3 DNA reads TGTGCCTGGAGTCCAGGGTACTATGGCTACACCTTC. Translating gives CAWSPGYYGYTF.

This chain links TRBV18 with TRBJ1-2; 10 nucleotides agree with TRBD1. V lost 4 bases and J lost 6; bases outside the gene matches: 11. The CDR3 is 16 amino acids. Germline loops: CDR1 KGHSH, CDR2 LQKENI. The CDR3 is CASSRAGTGDVNGYTF. CDR3 coding DNA: TGTGCCAGCTCACGCGCCGGGACAGGGGATGTGAATGGCTACACCTTC.

This clone was observed a single time. V usage is TRBV18 and J usage is TRBJ2-2; TRBD1 aligns across 8 bases. The V gene end was trimmed by 1 base and the J gene end by 5 bases; junction bases not matched to a gene: 6. The CDR3 has 16 amino acids. Germline CDR1 KGHSH, CDR2 LQKENI. The CDR3 nucleotides read TGTGCCAGCTCACCACGGGCAGGGGGCAGGACCGGGGAGCTGTTTTTT. This sequence encodes CASSPRAGGRTGELFF.

This clone was picked up many times. The rearrangement uses TRBV7-6 and TRBJ1-1, with D unclear. CDR3 length: 13 amino acids. Germline V gives CDR1 SGHVS, CDR2 FNYEAQ. With 4 bases removed from V and 7 bases from J, the gap between germline ends came to 13 bases. This CDR3 reads CASSSVSGYEAFF. DNA of the CDR3: TGTGCCAGCAGCTCAGTCTCCGGGTATGAAGCTTTCTTT.

The chain joins TRBV7-9 to TRBJ1-2; 9 positions match TRBD1. With V trimmed by 2 bases and J by 4 bases, 8 bases remained unmatched. Germline CDR1 is SEHNR and CDR2 is FQNEAQ (reference sequence). The CDR3 spans 16 residues. This CDR3 reads CASSLLGTGLLYGYTF. As DNA, the CDR3 is TGTGCCAGCAGCTTATTGGGGACAGGGTTACTCTATGGCTACACCTTC.

V is TRBV29-1 and J is TRBJ1-1; D remains ambiguous. CDR3 length: 13 amino acids. Between the trimmed V and J ends, which lost 2 bases and 4 bases, there was a span of 11 bases. From germline, CDR1 is SQVTM and CDR2 ANQGSEA. The CDR3 region is CSVERVAGTEAFF. The CDR3 nucleotides are TGCAGCGTTGAACGTGTTGCCGGCACTGAAGCTTTCTTT. The variable domain in full, with the rest retrieved from reference TRBV29-1 and TRBJ1-1, is SAVISQKPSRDICQRGTSLTIQCQVDSQVTMMFWYRQQPGQSLTLIATANQGSEATYESGFVIDKFPISRPNLTFSTLTVSNMSPEDSSIYLCSVERVAGTEAFFGQGTRLTVV.

Concerning this clone: Other DNA sequences from this sample encode an identical CDR3 as well. The V and J genes are TRBV28 and TRBJ2-1; D perhaps matches TRBD2 (6 bases). Germline V gives CDR1 MDHEN, CDR2 SYDVKM. There are 15 residues in the CDR3. Trimming took off 2 bases at V and 0 bases at J, with 8 bases between the two ends. The DNA for the CDR3 is TGTGCCAGCAGTTTAGGGGGGAGCTCCTACAATGAGCAGTTCTTC. It is translated as CASSLGGSSYNEQFF.

This chain uses TRBV14 with TRBJ1-1; 8 bases are a match to TRBD1. Losses at the gene ends were 5 bases for V and 1 base for J; bases not matched to a gene: 9. Germline values: CDR1 SGHDN, CDR2 FVKESK. This CDR3 spans 16 amino acids. The CDR3: CASSRYGTGPNTEAFF. CDR3 sequence (DNA): TGTGCCAGCAGCAGATACGGGACAGGACCGAACACTGAAGCTTTCTTT.

The rearrangement uses TRBV28 and TRBJ1-1, with D possibly TRBD1 on 5 matching bases. From germline, CDR1 is MDHEN and CDR2 SYDVKM. The CDR3 length is 14 residues. The V end was cut by 3 bases, the J end by 1 base, with 9 bases between. CDR3: CASSLYRRNTEAFF. The CDR3 region has the DNA TGTGCCAGCAGTTTGTACAGGAGGAACACTGAAGCTTTCTTT.

The J gene is TRBJ2-7, the V gene TRBV29-1, with 9 bases aligning to TRBD1. CDR3 size: 12 residues. The germline CDR1 and CDR2 sequences are SQVTM and ANQGSEA. Trimming at V came to 4 bases and at J to 7 bases, leaving 5 bases not matched to a gene. CDR3 region: CSVVTGTGEQYF. The CDR3 nucleotides read TGCAGCGTTGTGACAGGGACAGGGGAGCAGTACTTC.

This clone was counted between two and nine times. The rearrangement links TRBV3-1 (or the pseudogene TRBV3-2) to TRBJ2-7, with a tentative D call TRBD2 (5 bases). V dropped 10 bases and J dropped 3 bases, with 28 bases sitting between them. This CDR3 comprises 17 residues. The germline V gene encodes CDR1 LGHDT and CDR2 YNNKEL (reference sequence). The CDR3 bases are TGTGCCACCACCCAACACCCCTCGGGAAACCACGACTACGAGCAGTACTTC. Protein sequence: CATTQHPSGNHDYEQYF.

This chain's CDR3 is CASSPDRGLNEKLFF. The CDR3 coding sequence is TGTGCCAGCAGCCCCGACAGGGGACTCAATGAAAAACTGTTTTTT. The V and J genes are TRBV3-1 (or the pseudogene TRBV3-2) and TRBJ1-4, with 8 bases fitting TRBD1. Trimming at V came to 4 bases and at J to 5 bases, leaving 6 bases not matched to a gene. Germline V gives CDR1 LGHDT, CDR2 YNNKEL (reference sequence). CDR3 size: 15 residues.

The chain combines TRBV12-3 or TRBV12-4 with TRBJ2-7; 9 bases map to TRBD1. Trimming at V came to 6 bases and at J to 7 bases, leaving 7 bases not matched to a gene. CDR3 length: 13 amino acids. This chain's CDR3 is CASRPDRGGEQYF. CDR3 nucleotide sequence: TGTGCCAGCAGACCCGACAGGGGGGGAGAGCAGTACTTC.